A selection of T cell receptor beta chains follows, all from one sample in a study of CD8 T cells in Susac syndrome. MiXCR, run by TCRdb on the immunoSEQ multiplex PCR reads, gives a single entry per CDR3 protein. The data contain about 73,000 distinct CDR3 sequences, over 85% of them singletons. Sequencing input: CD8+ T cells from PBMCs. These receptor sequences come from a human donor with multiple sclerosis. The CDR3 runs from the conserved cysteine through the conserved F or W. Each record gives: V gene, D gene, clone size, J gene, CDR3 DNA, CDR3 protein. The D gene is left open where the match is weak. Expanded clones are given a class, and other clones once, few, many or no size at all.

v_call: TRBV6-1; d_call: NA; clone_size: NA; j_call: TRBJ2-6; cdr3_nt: TGTGCCAGCAGTGACGGACCTGGGGCCAACGTCCTGACTTTC; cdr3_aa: CASSDGPGANVLTF
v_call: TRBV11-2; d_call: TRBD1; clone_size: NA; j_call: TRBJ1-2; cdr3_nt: TGTGCCAGCAGCCTATGGACAGGTCTTTCAGACTATGGCTACACCTTC; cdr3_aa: CASSLWTGLSDYGYTF
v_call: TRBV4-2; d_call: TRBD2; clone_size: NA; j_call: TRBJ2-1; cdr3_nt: TGTGCCAGCAGCCAAGCCACCGGACTAGCGGGATCCCATGAGCAGTTCTTC; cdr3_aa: CASSQATGLAGSHEQFF
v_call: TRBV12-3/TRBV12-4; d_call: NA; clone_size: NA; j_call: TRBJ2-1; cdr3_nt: TGTGCCAGCAGTCCCACTAGTTACAATGAGCAGTTCTTC; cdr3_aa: CASSPTSYNEQFF
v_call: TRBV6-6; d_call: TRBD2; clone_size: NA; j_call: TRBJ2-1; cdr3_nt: TGTGCCAGCAGCCCAGCGGGGGTAGCTGAGCAGTTCTTC; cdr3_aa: CASSPAGVAEQFF
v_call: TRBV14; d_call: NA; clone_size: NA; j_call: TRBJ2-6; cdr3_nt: TGTGCCAGCAGCCAAGATATGCCGACCCGGGTCTCTGGGGCCAACGTCCTGACTTTC; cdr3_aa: CASSQDMPTRVSGANVLTF
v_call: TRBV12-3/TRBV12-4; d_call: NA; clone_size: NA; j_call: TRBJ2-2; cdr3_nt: TGTGCCTCGGCAACAGGGACGAACACCGGGGAGCTGTTTTTT; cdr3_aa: CASATGTNTGELFF
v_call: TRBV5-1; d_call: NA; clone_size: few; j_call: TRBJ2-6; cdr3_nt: TGCGCCAGCAGCTCTCGGTTGGAGACTGGGGCCAACGTCCTGACTTTC; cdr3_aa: CASSSRLETGANVLTF
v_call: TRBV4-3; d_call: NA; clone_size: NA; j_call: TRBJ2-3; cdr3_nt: TGCGCCAGCAGCCAAGACCCGTCAGATACGCAGTATTTT; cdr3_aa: CASSQDPSDTQYF
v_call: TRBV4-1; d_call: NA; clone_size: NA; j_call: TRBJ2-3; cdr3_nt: TGCGCCAGCAGCAAGACGGCAGTGGGAAGCACAGATACGCAGTATTTT; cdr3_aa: CASSKTAVGSTDTQYF
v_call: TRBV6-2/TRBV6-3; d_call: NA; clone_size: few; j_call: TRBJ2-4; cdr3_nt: TGTGCCAGCAGTTACTCGAGGCGGGATCGAGCCAAAAACATTCAGTACTTC; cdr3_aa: CASSYSRRDRAKNIQYF
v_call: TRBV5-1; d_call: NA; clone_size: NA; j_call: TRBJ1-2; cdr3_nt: TGCGCCAGCAGCTTGTATGTGACAGATGGCTACACCTTC; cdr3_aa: CASSLYVTDGYTF
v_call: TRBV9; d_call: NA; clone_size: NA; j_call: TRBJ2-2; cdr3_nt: TGTGCCAGCAGCCCCCAGAGGGGGAATGGGGCCGGGGAGCTGTTTTTT; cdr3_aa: CASSPQRGNGAGELFF
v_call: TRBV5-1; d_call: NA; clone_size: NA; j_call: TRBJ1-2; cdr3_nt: TGCGCCAGCAGCTTGGAAACGTGGAACTATGGCTACACCTTC; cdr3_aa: CASSLETWNYGYTF
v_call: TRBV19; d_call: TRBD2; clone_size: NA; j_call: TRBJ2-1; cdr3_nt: TGTGCCAGTTCTCATAGCGGGAGCTCCTACAATGAGCAGTTCTTC; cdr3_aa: CASSHSGSSYNEQFF
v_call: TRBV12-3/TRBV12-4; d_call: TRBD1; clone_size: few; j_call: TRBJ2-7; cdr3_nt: TGTGCCAGCAGGGACAGGGGGCGATACGAGCAGTACTTC; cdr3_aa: CASRDRGRYEQYF
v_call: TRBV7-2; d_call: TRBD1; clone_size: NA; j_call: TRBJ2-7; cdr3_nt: TGTGCCAGCAGCCCGGGACAGGGCCTATCCTCCTACGAGCAGTACTTC; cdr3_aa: CASSPGQGLSSYEQYF
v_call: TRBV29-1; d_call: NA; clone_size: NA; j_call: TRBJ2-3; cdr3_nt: TGCAGCGTTGAAGACCTTATCCCGGGACGTTATTTT; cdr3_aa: CSVEDLIPGRYF
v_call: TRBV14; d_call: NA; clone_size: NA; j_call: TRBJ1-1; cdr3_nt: TGTGCCAGCAGCCCCTCAGGGTTTACTGAAGCTTTCTTT; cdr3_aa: CASSPSGFTEAFF
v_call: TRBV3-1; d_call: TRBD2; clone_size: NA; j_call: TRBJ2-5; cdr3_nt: TGTGCCAGCAGTCCTGAACTAGCGGGGGGGGGCGAGGGAGAGACCCAGTACTTC; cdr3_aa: CASSPELAGGGEGETQYF
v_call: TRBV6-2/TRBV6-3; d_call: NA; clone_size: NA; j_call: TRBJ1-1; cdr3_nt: TGTGCCAGCAGTTACTCGACCGGGAATCTGAACACTGAAGCTTTCTTT; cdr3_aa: CASSYSTGNLNTEAFF
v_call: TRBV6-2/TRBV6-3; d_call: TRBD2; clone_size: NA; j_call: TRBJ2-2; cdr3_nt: TGTGCCAGCAGTTACTCGACTAGCGGGGGGAACGCGAACACCGGGGAGCTGTTTTTT; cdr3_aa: CASSYSTSGGNANTGELFF
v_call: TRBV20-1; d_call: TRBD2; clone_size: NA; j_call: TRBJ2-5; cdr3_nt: TGCAGTGCTAGAGATCGGGGGGGCCAAGAGACCCAGTACTTC; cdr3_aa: CSARDRGGQETQYF
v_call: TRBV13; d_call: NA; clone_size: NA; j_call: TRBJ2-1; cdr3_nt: TGTGCCAGCAGCACCAGGGGCAGGGAGCAGTTCTTC; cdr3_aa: CASSTRGREQFF
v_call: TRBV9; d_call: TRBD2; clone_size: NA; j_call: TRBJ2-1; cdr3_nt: TGTGCCAGCAGCGCCACTAGCGGCCCGTGGAATGAGCAGTTCTTC; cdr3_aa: CASSATSGPWNEQFF
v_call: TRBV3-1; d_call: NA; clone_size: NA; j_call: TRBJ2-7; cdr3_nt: TGTGCCAGCAGCCAAGATCGGATCAGGGCGGCCTACGAGCAGTACTTC; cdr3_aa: CASSQDRIRAAYEQYF
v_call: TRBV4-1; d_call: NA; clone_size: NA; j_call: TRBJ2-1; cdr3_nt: TGCGCCAGCAGCCAAGAGCTAGTTAGAGCTGAGCAGTTCTTC; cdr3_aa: CASSQELVRAEQFF
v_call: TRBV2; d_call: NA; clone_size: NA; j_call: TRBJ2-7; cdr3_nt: TGTGCCAGCAGTGATCACGGGAGCGGCATCGAGCAGTACTTC; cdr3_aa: CASSDHGSGIEQYF
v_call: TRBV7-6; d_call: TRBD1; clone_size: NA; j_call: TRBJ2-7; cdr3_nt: TGTGCCAGCAGCCCCCCGGGACAGACCTACGAGCAGTACTTC; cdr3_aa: CASSPPGQTYEQYF
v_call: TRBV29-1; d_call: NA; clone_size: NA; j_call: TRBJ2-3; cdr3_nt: TGCAGCGTTGAAGGGGTAGCGGAACTCACAGATACGCAGTATTTT; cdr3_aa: CSVEGVAELTDTQYF
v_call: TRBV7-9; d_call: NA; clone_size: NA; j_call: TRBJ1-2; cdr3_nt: TGTGCCAGCAGCTTACCGGGATATGGCTACACCTTC; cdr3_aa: CASSLPGYGYTF
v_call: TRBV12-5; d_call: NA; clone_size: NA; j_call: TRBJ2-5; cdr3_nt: TGTGCTAGTGGTCCTCTAGGGACCCAGTACTTC; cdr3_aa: CASGPLGTQYF
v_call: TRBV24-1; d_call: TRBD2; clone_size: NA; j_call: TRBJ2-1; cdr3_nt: TGTGCCACCAGTGATTCGATAGCGGGAGTTTACAATGAGCAGTTCTTC; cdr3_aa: CATSDSIAGVYNEQFF
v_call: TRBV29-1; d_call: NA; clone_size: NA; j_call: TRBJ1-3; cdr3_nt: TGCAGCGTACGGTTACACAGCTCTGGAAACACCATATATTTT; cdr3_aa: CSVRLHSSGNTIYF
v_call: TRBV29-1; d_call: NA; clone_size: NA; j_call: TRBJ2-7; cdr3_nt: TGCAGCGTTCACCCGGCCGGCTCCTACGAGCAGTACTTC; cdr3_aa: CSVHPAGSYEQYF
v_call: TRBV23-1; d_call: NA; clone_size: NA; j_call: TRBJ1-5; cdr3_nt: TGCGCCAGCAGTTCGGGGCAGAGAAATCAGCCCCAGCATTTT; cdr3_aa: CASSSGQRNQPQHF
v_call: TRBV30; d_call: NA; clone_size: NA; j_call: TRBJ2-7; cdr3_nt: TGTGCCTGGAGTCTCGGGGGGCAGACCTACGAGCAGTACTTC; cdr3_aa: CAWSLGGQTYEQYF
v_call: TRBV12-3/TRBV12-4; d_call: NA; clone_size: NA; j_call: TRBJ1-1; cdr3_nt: TGTGCCAGCAGCCCGACAGGTCCTGACACTGAAGCTTTCTTT; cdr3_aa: CASSPTGPDTEAFF
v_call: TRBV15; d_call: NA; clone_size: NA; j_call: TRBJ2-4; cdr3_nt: TGTGCCACCAGCAGAGCGCAGAGGGAAGGTAAAAACATTCAGTACTTC; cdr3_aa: CATSRAQREGKNIQYF
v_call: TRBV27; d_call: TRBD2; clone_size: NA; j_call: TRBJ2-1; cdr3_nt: TGTGCCAGCAGTTTTTACGGTAGCGGGAGCTCCTACAATGAGCAGTTCTTC; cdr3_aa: CASSFYGSGSSYNEQFF
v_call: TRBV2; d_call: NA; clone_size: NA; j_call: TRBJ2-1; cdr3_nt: TGTGCCAGCCGGAATGAGCAGTTCTTC; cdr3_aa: CASRNEQFF
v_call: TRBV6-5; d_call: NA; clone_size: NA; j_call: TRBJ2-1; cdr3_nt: TGTGCCAGCAGTTACTCGAGGCCTAGAACGCATGAGCAGTTCTTC; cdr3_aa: CASSYSRPRTHEQFF
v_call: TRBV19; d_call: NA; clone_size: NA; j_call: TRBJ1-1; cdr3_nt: TGTGCCAGTAGTATTGCGGGTAGGGGCACTGAAGCTTTCTTT; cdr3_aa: CASSIAGRGTEAFF